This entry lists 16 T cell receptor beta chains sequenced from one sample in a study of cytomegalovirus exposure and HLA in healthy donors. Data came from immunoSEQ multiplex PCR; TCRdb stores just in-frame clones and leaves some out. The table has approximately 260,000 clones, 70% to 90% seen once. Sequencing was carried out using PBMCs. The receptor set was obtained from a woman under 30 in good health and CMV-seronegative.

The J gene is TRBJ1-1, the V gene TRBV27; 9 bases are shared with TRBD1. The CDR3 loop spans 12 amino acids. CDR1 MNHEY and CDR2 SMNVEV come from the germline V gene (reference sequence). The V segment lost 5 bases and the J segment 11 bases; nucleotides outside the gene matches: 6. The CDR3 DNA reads TGTGCCAGCAGTCACGGACAGGGGATGGCTTTCTTT. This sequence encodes CASSHGQGMAFF.

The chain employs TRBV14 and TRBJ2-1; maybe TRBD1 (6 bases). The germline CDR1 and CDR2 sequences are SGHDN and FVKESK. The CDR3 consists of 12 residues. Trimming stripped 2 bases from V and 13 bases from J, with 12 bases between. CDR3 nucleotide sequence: TGTGCCAGCAGCCAAAGACAGGACGCTCAGTTCTTC. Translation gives CASSQRQDAQFF. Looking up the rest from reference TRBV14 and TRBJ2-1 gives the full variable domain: EAGVTQFPSHSVIEKGQTVTLRCDPISGHDNLYWYRRVMGKEIKFLLHFVKESKQDESGMPNNRFLAERTGGTYSTLKVQPAELEDSGVYFCASSQRQDAQFFGPGTRLTVL.

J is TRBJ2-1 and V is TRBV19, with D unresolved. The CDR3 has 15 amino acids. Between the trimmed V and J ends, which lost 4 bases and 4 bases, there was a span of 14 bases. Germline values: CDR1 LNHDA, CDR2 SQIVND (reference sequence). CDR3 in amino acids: CASSRGSLSYNEQFF. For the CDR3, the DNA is TGTGCCAGTAGTAGAGGATCACTGTCTTACAATGAGCAGTTCTTC.

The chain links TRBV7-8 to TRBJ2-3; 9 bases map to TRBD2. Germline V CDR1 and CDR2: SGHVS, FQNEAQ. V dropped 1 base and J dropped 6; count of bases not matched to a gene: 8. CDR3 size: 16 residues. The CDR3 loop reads CASSLVGGGAWDTQYF. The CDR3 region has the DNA TGTGCCAGCAGCTTAGTCGGCGGGGGGGCATGGGATACGCAGTATTTT.

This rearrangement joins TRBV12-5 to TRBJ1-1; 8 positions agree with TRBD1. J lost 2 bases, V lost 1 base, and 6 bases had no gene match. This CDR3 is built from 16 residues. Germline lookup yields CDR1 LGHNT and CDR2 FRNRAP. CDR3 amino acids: CASGLGRQGINTEAFF. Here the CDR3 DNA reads TGTGCTAGTGGTTTGGGGCGACAGGGGATAAACACTGAAGCTTTCTTT.

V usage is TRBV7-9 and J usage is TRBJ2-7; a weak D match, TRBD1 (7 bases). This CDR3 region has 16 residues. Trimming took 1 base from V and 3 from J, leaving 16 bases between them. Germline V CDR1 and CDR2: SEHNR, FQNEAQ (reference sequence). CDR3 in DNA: TGTGCCAGCAGCTTAGGGATGGGGGGACAGCTCTACGAGCAGTACTTC. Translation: CASSLGMGGQLYEQYF. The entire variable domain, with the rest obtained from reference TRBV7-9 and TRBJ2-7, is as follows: DTGVSQNPRHKITKRGQNVTFRCDPISEHNRLYWYRQTLGQGPEFLTYFQNEAQLEKSRLLSDRFSAERPKGSFSTLEIQRTEQGDSAMYLCASSLGMGGQLYEQYFGPGTRLTVT.

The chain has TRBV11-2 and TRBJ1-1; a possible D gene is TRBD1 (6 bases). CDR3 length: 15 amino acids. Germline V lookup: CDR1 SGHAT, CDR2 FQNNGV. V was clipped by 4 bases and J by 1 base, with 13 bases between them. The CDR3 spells CASSWGQGTNTEAFF. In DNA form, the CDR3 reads TGTGCCAGCAGCTGGGGGCAGGGAACGAACACTGAAGCTTTCTTT.

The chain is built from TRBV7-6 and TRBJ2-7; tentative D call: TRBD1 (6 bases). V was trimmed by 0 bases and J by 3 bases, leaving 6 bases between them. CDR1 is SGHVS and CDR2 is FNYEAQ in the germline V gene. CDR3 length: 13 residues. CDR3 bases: TGTGCCAGCAGCTTAGCGGACAGCTACGAGCAGTACTTC. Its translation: CASSLADSYEQYF.

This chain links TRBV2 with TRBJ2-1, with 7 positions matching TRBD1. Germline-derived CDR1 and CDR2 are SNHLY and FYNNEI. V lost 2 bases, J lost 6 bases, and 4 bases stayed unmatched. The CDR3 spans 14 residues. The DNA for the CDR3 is TGTGCCAGCAGTGAAAGACAGGGAGCCAATGAGCAGTTCTTC. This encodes CASSERQGANEQFF.

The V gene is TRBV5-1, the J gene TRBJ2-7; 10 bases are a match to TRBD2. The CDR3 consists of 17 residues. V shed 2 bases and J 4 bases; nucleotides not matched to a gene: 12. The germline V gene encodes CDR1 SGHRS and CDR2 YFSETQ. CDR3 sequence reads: CASSLRASGSGTYEQYF. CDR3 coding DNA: TGCGCCAGCAGCTTAAGGGCTAGCGGGAGCGGTACGTACGAGCAGTACTTC.

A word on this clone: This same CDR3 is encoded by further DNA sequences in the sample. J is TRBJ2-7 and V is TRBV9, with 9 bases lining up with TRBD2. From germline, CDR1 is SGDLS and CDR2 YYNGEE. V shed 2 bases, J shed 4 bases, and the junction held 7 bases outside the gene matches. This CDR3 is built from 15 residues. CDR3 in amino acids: CASSVALAGGYEQYF. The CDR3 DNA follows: TGTGCCAGCAGCGTTGCCCTCGCGGGAGGGTACGAGCAGTACTTC.

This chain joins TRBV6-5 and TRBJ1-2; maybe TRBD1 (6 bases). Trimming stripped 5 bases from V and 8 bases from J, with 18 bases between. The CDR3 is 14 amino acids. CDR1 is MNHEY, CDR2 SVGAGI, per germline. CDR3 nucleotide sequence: TGTGCCAGCAGTCTTATCGACTCAGGGGTCGGCTACACCTTC. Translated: CASSLIDSGVGYTF.

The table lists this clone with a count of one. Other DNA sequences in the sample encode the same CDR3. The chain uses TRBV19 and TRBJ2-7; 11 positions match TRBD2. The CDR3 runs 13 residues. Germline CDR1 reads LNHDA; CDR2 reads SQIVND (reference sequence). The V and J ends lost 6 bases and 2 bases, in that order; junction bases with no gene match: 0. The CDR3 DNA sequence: TGTGCCAGTAGGACTAGCGGGGCCTACGAGCAGTACTTC. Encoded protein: CASRTSGAYEQYF.

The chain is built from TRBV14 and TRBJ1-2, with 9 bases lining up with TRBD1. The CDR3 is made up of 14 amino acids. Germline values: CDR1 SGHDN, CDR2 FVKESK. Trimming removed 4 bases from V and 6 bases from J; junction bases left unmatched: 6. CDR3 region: CASSRARTGDGYTF. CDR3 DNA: TGTGCCAGCAGCCGAGCCCGGACAGGGGATGGCTACACCTTC.

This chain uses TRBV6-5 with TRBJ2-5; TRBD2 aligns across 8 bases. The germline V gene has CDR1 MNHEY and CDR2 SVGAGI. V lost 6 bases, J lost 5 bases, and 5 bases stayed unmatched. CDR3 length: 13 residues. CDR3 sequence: CASSLGTSETQYF. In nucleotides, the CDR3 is TGTGCCAGCAGCCTAGGGACTAGTGAGACCCAGTACTTC.

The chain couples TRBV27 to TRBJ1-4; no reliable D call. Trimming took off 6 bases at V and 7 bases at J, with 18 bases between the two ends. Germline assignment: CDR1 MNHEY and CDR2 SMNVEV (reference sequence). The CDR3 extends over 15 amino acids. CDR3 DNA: TGTGCCAGCAGATTGGAGGGTGTGGGTGGTGAAAAACTGTTTTTT. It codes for CASRLEGVGGEKLFF.